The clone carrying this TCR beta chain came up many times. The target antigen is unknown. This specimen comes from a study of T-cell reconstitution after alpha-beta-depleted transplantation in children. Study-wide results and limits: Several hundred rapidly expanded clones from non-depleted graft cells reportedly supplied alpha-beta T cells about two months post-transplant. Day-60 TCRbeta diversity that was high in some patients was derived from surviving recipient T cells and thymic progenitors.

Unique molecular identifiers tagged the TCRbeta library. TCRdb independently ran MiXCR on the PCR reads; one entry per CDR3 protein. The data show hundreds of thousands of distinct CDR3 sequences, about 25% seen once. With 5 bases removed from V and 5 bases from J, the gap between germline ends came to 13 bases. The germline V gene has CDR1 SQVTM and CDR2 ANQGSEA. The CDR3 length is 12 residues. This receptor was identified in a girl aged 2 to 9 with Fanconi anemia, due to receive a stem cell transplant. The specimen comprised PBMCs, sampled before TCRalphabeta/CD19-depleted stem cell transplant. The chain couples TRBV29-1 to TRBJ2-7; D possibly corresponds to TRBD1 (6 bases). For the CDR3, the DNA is TGCAGCGTTCTGAACAGGGTGGACGAGCAGTACTTC. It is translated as CSVLNRVDEQYF.